This T cell receptor (beta chain) originates from a study of shared clonotypes between healthy human individuals. Sequenced by immunoSEQ multiplex PCR; TCRdb stores in-frame clones only, minus some. The sample includes 2,500,000 or so clones, about 90% of them seen just once. V lost 2 bases and J lost 0, with 11 bases in between. The CDR3 length is 15 residues. Germline V gives CDR1 WNHNN, CDR2 SYGVQD (reference sequence). This sequence was found in a man aged 18-30 years in good health. Some clones in this sample may be carry-over from other donors' samples. The chain couples TRBV10-1 to TRBJ2-7; TRBD2 is a possible D gene (6 bases). The specimen sequenced was naive CD4+ T cells from PBMCs. Subset indicated: CD45RA+ positively selected. CDR3 nucleotide sequence: TGCGCCAGCAGTGAGGTTAGCGGTTCCTCCTACGAGCAGTACTTC. This translates into CASSEVSGSSYEQYF.